This paragraph reports one T cell receptor beta chain. TCRdb keeps only in-frame clones here, not all; method: immunoSEQ multiplex PCR. Here the sample spans about 36,000 clones, about nine tenths being singletons. This entry belongs to a study of T cell changes during pregnancy in multiple sclerosis. CDR1 and CDR2 from the germline V gene are SNHLY and FYNNEI. The CDR3 runs 14 residues. Trimming cost V 7 bases and J 4 bases, with 16 bases left between them. Sequences were derived from CD4+ T cells from peripheral blood mononuclear cells, sampled after pregnancy. This TCR derives from a female donor in good health, enrolled as a control in a pregnancy study. V gene TRBV2 combines with J gene TRBJ1-2, with D possibly matching TRBD1 (5 bases). CDR3 nucleotides: TGTGCCAGCACTTTGCAGGGTGGGGTCTATGGCTACACCTTC. It codes for CASTLQGGVYGYTF. The full variable domain, its missing parts supplied by reference TRBV2 and TRBJ1-2, is EPEVTQTPSHQVTQMGQEVILRCVPISNHLYFYWYRQILGQKVEFLVSFYNNEISEKSEIFDDQFSVERPDGSNFTLKIRSTKLEDSAMYFCASTLQGGVYGYTFGSGTRLTVV.